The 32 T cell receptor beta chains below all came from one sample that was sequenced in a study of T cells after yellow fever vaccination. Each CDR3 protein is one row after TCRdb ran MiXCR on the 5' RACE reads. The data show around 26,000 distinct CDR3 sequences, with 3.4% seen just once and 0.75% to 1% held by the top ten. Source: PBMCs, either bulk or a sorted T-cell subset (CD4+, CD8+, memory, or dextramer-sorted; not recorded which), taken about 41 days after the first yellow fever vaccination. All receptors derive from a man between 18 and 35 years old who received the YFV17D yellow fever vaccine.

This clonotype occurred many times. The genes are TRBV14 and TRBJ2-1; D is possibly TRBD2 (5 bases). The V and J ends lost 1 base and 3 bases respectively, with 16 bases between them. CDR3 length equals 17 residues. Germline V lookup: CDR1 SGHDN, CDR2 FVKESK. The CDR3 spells CASSQVHRDALYNEQFF. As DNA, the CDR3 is TGTGCCAGCAGCCAAGTCCACCGGGATGCCCTCTACAATGAGCAGTTCTTC.

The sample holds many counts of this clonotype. The CDR3 DNA is TGTGCCAGCAGCTCGCTGGGCGCCATCCGCGGTGAGCAGTTCTTC. Residues: CASSSLGAIRGEQFF. The chain has TRBV7-8 and TRBJ2-1, with no clear D. The CDR3 is 15 residues long. Germline V gene data show CDR1 as SGHVS and CDR2 as FQNEAQ. Between the trimmed V and J ends, which lost 4 bases and 9 bases, there was a span of 19 bases.

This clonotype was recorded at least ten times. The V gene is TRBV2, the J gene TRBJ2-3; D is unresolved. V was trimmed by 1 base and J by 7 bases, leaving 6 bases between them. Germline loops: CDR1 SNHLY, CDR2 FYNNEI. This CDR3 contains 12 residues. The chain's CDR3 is CASSEGGYTQYF. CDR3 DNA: TGTGCCAGCAGTGAAGGGGGATATACGCAGTATTTT. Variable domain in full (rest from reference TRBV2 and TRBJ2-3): EPEVTQTPSHQVTQMGQEVILRCVPISNHLYFYWYRQILGQKVEFLVSFYNNEISEKSEIFDDQFSVERPDGSNFTLKIRSTKLEDSAMYFCASSEGGYTQYFGPGTRLTVL.

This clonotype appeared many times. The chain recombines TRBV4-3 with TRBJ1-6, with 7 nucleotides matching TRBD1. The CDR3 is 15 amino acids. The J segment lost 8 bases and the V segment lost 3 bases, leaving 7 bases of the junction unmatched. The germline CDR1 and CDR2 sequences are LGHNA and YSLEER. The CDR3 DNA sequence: TGCGCCAGCAGCCACGGTGGCCAGGGGGATTCACCCCTCCACTTT. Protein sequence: CASSHGGQGDSPLHF.

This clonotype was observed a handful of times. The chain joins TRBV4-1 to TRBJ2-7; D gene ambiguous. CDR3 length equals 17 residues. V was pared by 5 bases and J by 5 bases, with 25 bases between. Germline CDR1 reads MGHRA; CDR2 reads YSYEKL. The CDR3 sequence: CASSNYRARGSGDEQYF. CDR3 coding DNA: TGCGCCAGCAGCAACTATCGGGCACGAGGCTCCGGCGACGAGCAGTACTTC.

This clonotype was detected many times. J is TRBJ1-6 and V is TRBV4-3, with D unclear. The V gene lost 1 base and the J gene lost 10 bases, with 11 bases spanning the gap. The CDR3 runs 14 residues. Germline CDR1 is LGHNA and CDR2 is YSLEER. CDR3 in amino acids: CASSQVLGYSPLHF. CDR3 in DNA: TGCGCCAGCAGCCAAGTCCTCGGGTACTCACCCCTCCACTTT.

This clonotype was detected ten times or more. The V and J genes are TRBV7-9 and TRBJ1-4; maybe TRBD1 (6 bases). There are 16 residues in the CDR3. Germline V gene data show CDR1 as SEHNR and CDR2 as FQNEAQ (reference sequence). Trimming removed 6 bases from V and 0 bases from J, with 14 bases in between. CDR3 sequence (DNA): TGTGCCAGCAGGGCAGGGGACGGTCCAACTAATGAAAAACTGTTTTTT. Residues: CASRAGDGPTNEKLFF.

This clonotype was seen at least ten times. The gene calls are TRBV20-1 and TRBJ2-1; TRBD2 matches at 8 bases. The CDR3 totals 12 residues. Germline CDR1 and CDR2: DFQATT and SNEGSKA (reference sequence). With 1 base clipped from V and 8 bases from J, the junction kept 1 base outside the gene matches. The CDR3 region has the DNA TGCAGTGCTAGAGTCGGGGGGGATGAGCAGTTCTTC. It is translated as CSARVGGDEQFF.

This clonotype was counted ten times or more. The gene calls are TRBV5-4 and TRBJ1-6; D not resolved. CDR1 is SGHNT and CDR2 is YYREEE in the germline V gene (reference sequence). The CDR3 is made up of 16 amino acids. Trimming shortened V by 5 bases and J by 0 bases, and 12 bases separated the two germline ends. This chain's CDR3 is CASRAMKGSYNSPLHF. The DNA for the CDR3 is TGTGCCAGCAGGGCCATGAAGGGCTCCTATAATTCACCCCTCCACTTT. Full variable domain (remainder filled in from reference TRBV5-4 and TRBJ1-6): ETGVTQSPTHLIKTRGQQVTLRCSSQSGHNTVSWYQQALGQGPQFIFQYYREEENGRGNFPPRFSGLQFPNYSSELNVNALELDDSALYLCASRAMKGSYNSPLHFGNGTRLTVT.

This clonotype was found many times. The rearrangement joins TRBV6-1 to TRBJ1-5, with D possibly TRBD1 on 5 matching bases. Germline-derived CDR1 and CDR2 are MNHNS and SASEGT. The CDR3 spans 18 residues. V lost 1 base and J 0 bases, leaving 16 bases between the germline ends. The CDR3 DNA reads TGTGCCAGCAGTGAAGGGGGCGCGTCCCTCTATAGCAATCAGCCCCAGCATTTT. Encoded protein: CASSEGGASLYSNQPQHF.

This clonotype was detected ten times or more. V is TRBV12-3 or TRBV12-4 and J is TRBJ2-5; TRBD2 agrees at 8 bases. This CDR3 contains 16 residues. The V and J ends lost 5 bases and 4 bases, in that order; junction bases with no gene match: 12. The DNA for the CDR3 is TGTGCCAGCAGTCCTCGGAGTAGCGGGGTCGGAGAGACCCAGTACTTC. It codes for CASSPRSSGVGETQYF.

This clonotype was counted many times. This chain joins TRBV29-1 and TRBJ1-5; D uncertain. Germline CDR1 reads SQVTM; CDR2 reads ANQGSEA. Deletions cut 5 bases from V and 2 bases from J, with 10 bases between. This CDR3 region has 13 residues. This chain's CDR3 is CSVREGGNQPQHF. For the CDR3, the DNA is TGCAGCGTTCGGGAGGGAGGCAATCAGCCCCAGCATTTT. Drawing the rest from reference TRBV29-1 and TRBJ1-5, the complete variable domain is SAVISQKPSRDICQRGTSLTIQCQVDSQVTMMFWYRQQPGQSLTLIATANQGSEATYESGFVIDKFPISRPNLTFSTLTVSNMSPEDSSIYLCSVREGGNQPQHFGDGTRLSIL.

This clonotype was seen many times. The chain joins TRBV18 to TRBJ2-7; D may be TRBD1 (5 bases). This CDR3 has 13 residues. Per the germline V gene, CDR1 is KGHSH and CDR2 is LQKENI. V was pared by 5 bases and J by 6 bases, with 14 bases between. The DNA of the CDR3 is TGTGCCAGCTCAAGGGATGAAAGGGGCGAGCAGTACGTC. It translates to CASSRDERGEQYV.

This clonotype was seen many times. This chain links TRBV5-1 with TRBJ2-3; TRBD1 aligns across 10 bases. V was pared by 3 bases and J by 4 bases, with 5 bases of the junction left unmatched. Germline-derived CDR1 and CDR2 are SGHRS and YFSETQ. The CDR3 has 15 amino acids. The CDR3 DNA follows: TGCGCCAGCAGCTGGGGGACAGGGGCCGCAGATACGCAGTATTTT. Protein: CASSWGTGAADTQYF.

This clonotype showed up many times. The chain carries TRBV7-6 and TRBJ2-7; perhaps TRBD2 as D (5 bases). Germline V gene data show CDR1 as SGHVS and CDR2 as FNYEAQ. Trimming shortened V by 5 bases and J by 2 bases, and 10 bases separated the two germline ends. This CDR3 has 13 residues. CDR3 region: CASSRDLTYEQYF. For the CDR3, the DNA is TGTGCCAGCAGCCGGGATTTAACCTACGAGCAGTACTTC. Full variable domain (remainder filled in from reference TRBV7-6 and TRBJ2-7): GAGVSQSPRYKVTKRGQDVALRCDPISGHVSLYWYRQALGQGPEFLTYFNYEAQQDKSGLPNDRFSAERPEGSISTLTIQRTEQRDSAMYRCASSRDLTYEQYFGPGTRLTVT.

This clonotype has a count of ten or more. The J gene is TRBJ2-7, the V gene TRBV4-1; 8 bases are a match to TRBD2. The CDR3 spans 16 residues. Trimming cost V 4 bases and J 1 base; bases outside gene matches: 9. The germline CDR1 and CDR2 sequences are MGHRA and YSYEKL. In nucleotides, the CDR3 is TGCGCCAGCAGCCCCCGGTTAGCGGGGCCTTCCTACGAGCAGTACGTC. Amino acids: CASSPRLAGPSYEQYV.

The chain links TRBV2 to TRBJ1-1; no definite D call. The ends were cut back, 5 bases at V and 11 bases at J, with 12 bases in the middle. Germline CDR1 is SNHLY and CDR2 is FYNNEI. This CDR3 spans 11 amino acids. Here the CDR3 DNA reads TGTGCCAGCAGTCGGACGCGAGGGGCTTTCTTT. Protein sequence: CASSRTRGAFF.

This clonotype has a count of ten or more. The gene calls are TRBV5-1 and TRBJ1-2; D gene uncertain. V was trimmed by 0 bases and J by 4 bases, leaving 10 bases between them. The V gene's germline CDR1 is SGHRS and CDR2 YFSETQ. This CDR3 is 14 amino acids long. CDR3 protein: CASSLGGRLYGYTF. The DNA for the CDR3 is TGCGCCAGCAGCTTGGGAGGCAGACTCTATGGCTACACCTTC.

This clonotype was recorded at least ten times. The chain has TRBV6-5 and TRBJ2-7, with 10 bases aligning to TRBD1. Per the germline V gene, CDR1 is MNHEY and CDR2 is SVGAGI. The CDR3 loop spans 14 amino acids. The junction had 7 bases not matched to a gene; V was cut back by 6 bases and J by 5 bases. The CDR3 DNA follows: TGTGCCAGCAGACCTGGGACAGGGGCTCACGAGCAGTACGTC. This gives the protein CASRPGTGAHEQYV.

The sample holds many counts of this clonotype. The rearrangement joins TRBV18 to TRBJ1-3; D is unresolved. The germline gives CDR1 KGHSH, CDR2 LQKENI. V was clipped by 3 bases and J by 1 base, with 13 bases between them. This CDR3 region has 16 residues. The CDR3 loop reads CASSPETIASGNTIYF. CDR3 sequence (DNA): TGTGCCAGCTCACCGGAAACCATAGCTTCTGGAAACACCATATATTTT. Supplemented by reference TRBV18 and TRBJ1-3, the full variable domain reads NAGVMQNPRHLVRRRGQEARLRCSPMKGHSHVYWYRQLPEEGLKFMVYLQKENIIDESGMPKERFSAEFPKEGPSILRIQQVVRGDSAAYFCASSPETIASGNTIYFGEGSWLTVV.

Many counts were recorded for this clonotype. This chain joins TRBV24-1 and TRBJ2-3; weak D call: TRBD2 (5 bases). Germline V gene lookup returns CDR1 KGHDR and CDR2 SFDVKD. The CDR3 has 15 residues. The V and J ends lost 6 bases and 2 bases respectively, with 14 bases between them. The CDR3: CATSRGGGPTDTQYF. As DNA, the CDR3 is TGTGCCACCAGTCGAGGAGGCGGACCCACAGATACGCAGTATTTT.

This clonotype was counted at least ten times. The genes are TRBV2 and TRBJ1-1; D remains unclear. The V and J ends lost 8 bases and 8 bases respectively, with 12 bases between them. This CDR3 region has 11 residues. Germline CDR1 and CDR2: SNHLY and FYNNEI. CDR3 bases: TGTGCCAGCCAAACTTTTGTCGAAGCTTTCTTT. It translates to CASQTFVEAFF.

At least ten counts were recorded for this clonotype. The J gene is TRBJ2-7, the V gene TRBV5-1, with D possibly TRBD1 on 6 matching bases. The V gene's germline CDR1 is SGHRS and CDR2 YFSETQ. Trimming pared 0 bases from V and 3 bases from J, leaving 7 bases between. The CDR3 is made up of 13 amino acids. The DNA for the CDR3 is TGCGCCAGCAGCTTGGGGGACAACTACGAGCAGTACTTC. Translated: CASSLGDNYEQYF.

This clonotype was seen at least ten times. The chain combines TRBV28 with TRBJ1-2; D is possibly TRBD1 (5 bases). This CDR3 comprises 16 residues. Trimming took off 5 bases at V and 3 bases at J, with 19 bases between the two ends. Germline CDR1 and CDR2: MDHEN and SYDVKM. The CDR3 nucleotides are TGTGCCAGCAGTCCACCCGGGACCCAGGCGTACTATGGCTACACCTTC. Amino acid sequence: CASSPPGTQAYYGYTF.

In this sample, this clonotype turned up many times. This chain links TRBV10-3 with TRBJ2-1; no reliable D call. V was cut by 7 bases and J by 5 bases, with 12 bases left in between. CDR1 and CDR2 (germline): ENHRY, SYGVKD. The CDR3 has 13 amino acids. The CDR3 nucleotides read TGTGCCATCAAGTCTGGGGAAAACAATGAGCAGTTCTTC. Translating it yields CAIKSGENNEQFF.

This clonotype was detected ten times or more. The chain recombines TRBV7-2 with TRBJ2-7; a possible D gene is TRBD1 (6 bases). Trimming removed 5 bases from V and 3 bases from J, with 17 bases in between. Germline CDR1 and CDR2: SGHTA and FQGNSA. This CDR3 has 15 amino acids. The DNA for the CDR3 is TGTGCCAGCAGCGAAGACAGGATACTAGTCTACGAGCAGTACTTC. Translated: CASSEDRILVYEQYF.

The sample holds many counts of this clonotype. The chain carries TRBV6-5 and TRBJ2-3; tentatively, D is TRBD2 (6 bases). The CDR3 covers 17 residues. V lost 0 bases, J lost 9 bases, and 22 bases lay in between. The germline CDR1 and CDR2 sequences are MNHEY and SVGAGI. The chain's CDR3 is CASSYSWAAGGILTQYF. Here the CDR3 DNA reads TGTGCCAGCAGTTACTCGTGGGCAGCGGGCGGGATTTTGACGCAGTATTTT.

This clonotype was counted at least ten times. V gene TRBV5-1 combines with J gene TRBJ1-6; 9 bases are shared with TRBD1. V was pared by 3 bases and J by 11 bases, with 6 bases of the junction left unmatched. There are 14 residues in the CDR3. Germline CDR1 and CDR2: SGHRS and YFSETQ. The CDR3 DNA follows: TGCGCCAGCAGCTCGGGACAGGGTAGGACACCCCTCCACTTT. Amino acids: CASSSGQGRTPLHF.

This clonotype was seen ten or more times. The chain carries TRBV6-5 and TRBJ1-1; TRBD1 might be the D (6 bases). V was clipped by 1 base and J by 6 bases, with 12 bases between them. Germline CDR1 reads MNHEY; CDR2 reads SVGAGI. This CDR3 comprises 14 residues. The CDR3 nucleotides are TGTGCCAGCAGTTACTGGGGGGGCAGCGCTGAAGCTTTCTTT. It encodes CASSYWGGSAEAFF.

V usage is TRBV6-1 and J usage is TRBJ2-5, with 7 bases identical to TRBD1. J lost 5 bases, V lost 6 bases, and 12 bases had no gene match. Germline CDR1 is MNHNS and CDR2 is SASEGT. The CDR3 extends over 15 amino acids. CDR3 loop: CASSNRYRGWETQYF. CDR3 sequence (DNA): TGTGCCAGCAGCAACCGCTACAGGGGATGGGAGACCCAGTACTTC.

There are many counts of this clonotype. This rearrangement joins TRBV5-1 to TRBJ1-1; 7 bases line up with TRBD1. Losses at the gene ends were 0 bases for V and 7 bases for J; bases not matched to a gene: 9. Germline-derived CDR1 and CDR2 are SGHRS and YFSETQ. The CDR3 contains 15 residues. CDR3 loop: CASSLEGAQKGEAFF. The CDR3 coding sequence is TGCGCCAGCAGCTTGGAGGGGGCGCAAAAAGGTGAAGCTTTCTTT.

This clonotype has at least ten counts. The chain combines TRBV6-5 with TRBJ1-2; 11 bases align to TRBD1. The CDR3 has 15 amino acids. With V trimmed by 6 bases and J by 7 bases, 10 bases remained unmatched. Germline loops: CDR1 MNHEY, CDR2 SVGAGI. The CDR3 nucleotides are TGTGCCAGCAGAACCCCCGGGACAGGGGGAACTGGCTACACCTTC. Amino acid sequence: CASRTPGTGGTGYTF.